This entry lists 5 T cell receptor beta chains sequenced from one sample in a study of T cell responses to AZD1222 COVID-19 vaccine. The data were produced by immunoSEQ multiplex PCR, yet TCRdb's version contains in-frame clones alone and is incomplete. The repertoire has about 270,000 clones, 90% to 95% of them found once; the top ten carry 0.5% to 0.65%. Sample: peripheral blood, taken 28 days after the second AZD1222 dose. All receptors derive from an adult who received the AZD1222 COVID-19 vaccine.

The rearrangement uses TRBV19 and TRBJ2-7; tentatively, D is TRBD1 or TRBD2 (6 bases each). The CDR3 has 15 residues. Germline V CDR1 and CDR2: LNHDA, SQIVND (reference sequence). V dropped 4 bases and J dropped 3 bases, with 16 bases sitting between them. The CDR3 spells CASSRAWGALYEQYF. The CDR3 DNA follows: TGTGCCAGTAGTAGGGCGTGGGGGGCCCTCTACGAGCAGTACTTC. Combining the CDR3 with reference TRBV19 and TRBJ2-7 gives the whole variable domain DGGITQSPKYLFRKEGQNVTLSCEQNLNHDAMYWYRQDPGQGLRLIYYSQIVNDFQKGDIAEGYSVSREKKESFPLTVTSAQKNPTAFYLCASSRAWGALYEQYFGPGTRLTVT.

This clone was found once. Here the CDR3 DNA reads TGCGCCAGCAGCTTCGGTGGGGCCTACGAGCAGTACTTC. Translated, it gives CASSFGGAYEQYF. The chain employs TRBV5-1 and TRBJ2-7; D gene ambiguous. This CDR3 is built from 13 residues. Germline CDR1 SGHRS, CDR2 YFSETQ. Trimming took off 2 bases at V and 2 bases at J, with 8 bases between the two ends.

This sequence joins TRBV5-4 and TRBJ2-5; the match to TRBD1 covers 8 bases. Germline-derived CDR1 and CDR2 are SGHNT and YYREEE (reference sequence). After removal of 4 bases from V and 5 bases from J, the junction contained 13 bases not matched to a gene. The CDR3 spans 16 residues. CDR3 DNA: TGTGCCAGCAGCCCAGGGACAGGCAAAACGTGGGAGACCCAGTACTTC. It is translated as CASSPGTGKTWETQYF.

V gene TRBV3-1 (or the pseudogene TRBV3-2) combines with J gene TRBJ1-6; 9 bases match TRBD1. Germline V gene lookup returns CDR1 LGHDT and CDR2 YNNKEL (reference sequence). CDR3 length: 15 residues. Unmatched junction bases numbered 4, after V lost 0 bases and J lost 10 bases. This chain's CDR3 is CASSQEGTGRSPLHF. CDR3 nucleotide sequence: TGTGCCAGCAGCCAAGAAGGGACAGGGAGGTCACCCCTCCACTTT.

This rearrangement joins TRBV19 to TRBJ2-1; D may match TRBD1 or TRBD2 (5 bases each). Trimming cost V 3 bases and J 9 bases, with 21 bases left between them. Germline V gives CDR1 LNHDA, CDR2 SQIVND (reference sequence). This CDR3 is built from 16 residues. In DNA form, the CDR3 reads TGTGCCAGTAGTATCCGAGAATCCGGGACCAAGGGTGAGCAGTTCTTC. Residues: CASSIRESGTKGEQFF.